The 21 T cell receptor beta chains reported below all come from one sample, sequenced in a study of T cell clonality in common variable immunodeficiency. Some clones are missing from TCRdb's copy, which holds only in-frame ones; the method was immunoSEQ multiplex PCR. The specimen has 45,000 to 65,000 clones, none found just once. Sequenced: peripheral blood mononuclear cells. These receptors were taken from a person between 18 and 70 years old in good health.

Comment on this clone: The read stops 3 residues short of the end of the CDR3; the missing end is completed from the germline J gene. The chain couples TRBV20-1 to TRBJ2-7; 7 bases are a match to TRBD1. J gave up 6 bases and V 3 bases, and 2 bases lay outside the gene matches. CDR1 and CDR2 from the germline V gene are DFQATT and SNEGSKA (reference sequence). This CDR3 has 11 amino acids. The sequenced part of the CDR3 DNA is TGCAGTGCTAGTCCAGGGGGCGAG. Protein sequence: CSASPGGE. From start to end, the CDR3 is CSASPGGEQYF.

This clone was counted many times. The read ends 3 residues early relative to the CDR3; the germline J gene fills the gap. V and J are TRBV14 and TRBJ2-7; D may be TRBD1 (5 bases). CDR3 length: 14 amino acids. Per the germline V gene, CDR1 is SGHDN and CDR2 is FVKESK. Trimming cost V 4 bases and J 4 bases, with 14 bases left between them. The CDR3 bases that were read are TGTGCCAGCAGCCGTTCACCCAGGGCGTACGAG. Translating gives CASSRSPRAYE. The entire CDR3 protein reads CASSRSPRAYEQYF.

This clone was recorded many times. Sequencing ends 3 residues short of the CDR3 end; the germline J gene provides the rest. The J gene is TRBJ2-1, the V gene TRBV20-1; D is ambiguous. The CDR3 spans 13 residues. Trimming left V 1 base short and J 0 bases short, with 4 bases between. Germline V lookup: CDR1 DFQATT, CDR2 SNEGSKA (reference sequence). The sequenced CDR3 bases are TGCAGTGCTAGAGTTATCTCCTACAATGAG. This gives the protein CSARVISYNE. The full CDR3 protein is CSARVISYNEQFF.

This clone was counted at least ten times. The CDR3 end is not reached by the read, which stops 3 residues before it; the germline J gene fills it in. The V call is TRBV18, the J call TRBJ1-1; TRBD1 matches at 8 bases. V shed 3 bases and J 4 bases; nucleotides not matched to a gene: 4. The CDR3 extends over 14 amino acids. Germline V gene lookup returns CDR1 KGHSH and CDR2 LQKENI. CDR3: CASSPSTGGTEAFF. The sequenced CDR3 bases are TGTGCCAGCTCACCGTCAACAGGGGGCACTGAA.

This clone was seen only a few times. The DNA ends 3 residues before the CDR3 does, and the rest of the CDR3 is filled in from the germline J gene. The V call is TRBV10-2, the J call TRBJ2-2; D perhaps matches TRBD1 (5 bases). Germline V gene data show CDR1 as WSHSY and CDR2 as SAAADI. The V and J ends lost 7 bases and 6 bases respectively, with 15 bases between them. CDR3 length: 14 residues. CDR3 DNA, as far as it was read: TGCGCCAGCAAGGAAGGGGTAGGGGCCGGGGAG. This gives the protein CASKEGVGAGE. The CDR3 in full is CASKEGVGAGELFF.

CDR3 sequence: CASSFVGTGPEAFF. CDR3 DNA, as far as it was read: TGTGCCAGCAGTTTTGTTGGGACAGGGCCTGAA. The V call is TRBV7-9, the J call TRBJ1-1, with 9 bases matching TRBD1. Read coverage stops 3 residues before the CDR3 terminus; the germline J gene supplies the remainder. This CDR3 is 14 amino acids long. CDR1 and CDR2 from the germline V gene are SEHNR and FQNEAQ (reference sequence). The junction had 8 bases not matched to a gene; V was cut back by 6 bases and J by 6 bases.

In this sample, this clone turned up many times. The read comes to an end 3 residues before the CDR3 does, leaving the germline J gene to fill in the end. The V and J genes are TRBV2 and TRBJ2-7; a weak D match, TRBD2 (6 bases). CDR1 and CDR2 (germline): SNHLY, FYNNEI. The CDR3 runs to 13 residues. V was trimmed by 8 bases and J by 3 bases, leaving 14 bases between them. The CDR3 sequence is CASGDPSDYEQYF. CDR3 DNA (partial): TGTGCCAGCGGGGACCCTAGCGACTACGAG.

As for this clone: The read ends 3 residues early relative to the CDR3; the germline J gene fills the gap. The J gene is TRBJ2-2, the V gene TRBV5-5; 9 nucleotides match TRBD1. Germline CDR1 reads SGHKS; CDR2 reads YYEKEE (reference sequence). J lost 6 bases, V lost 6 bases, and 3 bases had no gene match. CDR3 length: 13 residues. The covered CDR3 bases are TGTGCCAGCAAACAGGGGGCCCCCGGGGAG. The encoded protein is CASKQGAPGE. The complete CDR3 reads CASKQGAPGELFF.

This clone was found many times. The read ends 3 residues shy of where the CDR3 ends; the end is completed using the germline J gene. The chain employs TRBV6-1 and TRBJ2-7, with unresolved D. Trimming removed 0 bases from V and 5 bases from J, with 5 bases in between. This CDR3 spans 12 amino acids. Germline CDR1 is MNHNS and CDR2 is SASEGT. The CDR3 protein is CASSEAADEQYF. Incomplete CDR3 DNA: TGTGCCAGCAGTGAAGCGGCCGACGAG.

This clone has only a few counts. The read ends 3 residues shy of where the CDR3 ends; the end is completed using the germline J gene. The chain recombines TRBV5-6 with TRBJ2-7; D may be TRBD1 (6 bases). This CDR3 has 14 amino acids. Germline V gene lookup returns CDR1 SGHDT and CDR2 YYEEEE. V was pared by 2 bases and J by 0 bases, with 9 bases between. The sequenced CDR3 bases are TGTGCCAGCAGCTTCCGACAGGTCTCCTACGAG. It yields the protein CASSFRQVSYE. The CDR3 in full is CASSFRQVSYEQYF.

This clone came up many times. The sequenced part of the CDR3 DNA is TGTGCCAGCAGCCAATATGGACTTAGCTCCTACAATGAG. This encodes CASSQYGLSSYNE. The whole CDR3 sequence is CASSQYGLSSYNEQFF. V usage is TRBV14 and J usage is TRBJ2-1; D possibly corresponds to TRBD2 (5 bases). The read is 3 residues too short to cover the CDR3 end, so that end is filled in from the germline J gene. The CDR3 length is 16 residues. Germline-derived CDR1 and CDR2 are SGHDN and FVKESK. V was clipped by 2 bases and J by 0 bases, with 11 bases between them.

In its sample, this clone was seen many times. Partial CDR3 DNA: TGTGCCAGCAGTTTGGGACTAGCGGGAGGGTTAGATACG. Protein sequence: CASSLGLAGGLDT. The whole CDR3 is CASSLGLAGGLDTQYF. The chain uses TRBV12-3 or TRBV12-4 and TRBJ2-3, with 16 positions matching TRBD2. The CDR3 extends 3 residues past the end of the read, so its final part is completed from the germline J gene. The CDR3 runs 16 residues. V was pared by 3 bases and J by 5 bases, with 2 bases of the junction left unmatched.

This clone has a count of ten or more. Read sequence stops 3 residues before the CDR3 end, and the germline J gene provides the missing end. The V gene is TRBV10-1, the J gene TRBJ2-3; 12 nucleotides match TRBD2. The germline V gene encodes CDR1 WNHNN and CDR2 SYGVQD (reference sequence). This CDR3 spans 17 amino acids. V shed 5 bases, J shed 1 base, and the junction held 7 bases outside the gene matches. CDR3: CASSPGLAGGRTDTQYF. The part of the CDR3 DNA that was read is TGCGCCAGCAGTCCGGGACTAGCGGGCGGTCGCACAGATACG.

This clone occurred many times. The CDR3 end lies 3 residues beyond the end of the read and is filled in from the germline J gene. The chain combines TRBV5-1 with TRBJ2-2, with a weak D call TRBD2 (6 bases). Germline V lookup: CDR1 SGHRS, CDR2 YFSETQ. V was cut by 1 base and J by 8 bases, with 27 bases left in between. The CDR3 is 19 amino acids. The CDR3 protein is CASSLTLRYLGRTPGELFF. Partial CDR3 DNA: TGCGCCAGCAGCTTGACCCTACGCTACCTAGGGAGGACTCCGGGGGAG. Full variable domain (missing parts from reference TRBV5-1 and TRBJ2-2): KAGVTQTPRYLIKTRGQQVTLSCSPISGHRSVSWYQQTPGQGLQFLFEYFSETQRNKGNFPGRFSGRQFSNSRSEMNVSTLELGDSALYLCASSLTLRYLGRTPGELFFGEGSRLTVL.

This clone occurred many times. The sequence runs out 3 residues before the end of the CDR3; the remainder is reconstructed from the germline J gene. The J gene is TRBJ1-1, the V gene TRBV19; TRBD1 is a possible D gene (6 bases). The germline CDR1 and CDR2 sequences are LNHDA and SQIVND (reference sequence). The CDR3 contains 15 residues. The V and J ends lost 4 bases and 0 bases respectively, with 12 bases between them. The part of the CDR3 DNA that was read is TGTGCCAGTAGTACATACAGGGAGGTGAACACTGAA. Amino acids: CASSTYREVNTE. The CDR3 in full is CASSTYREVNTEAFF.

In this sample, this clone turned up a few times. The CDR3 end lies 3 residues beyond the end of the read and is filled in from the germline J gene. J is TRBJ2-2 and V is TRBV5-1; 9 bases fit TRBD2. Germline V gene sequence: CDR1 SGHRS, CDR2 YFSETQ. With 0 bases clipped from V and 3 bases from J, the junction kept 12 bases outside the gene matches. This CDR3 is 19 amino acids long. CDR3 DNA, as far as it was read: TGCGCCAGCAGCTTGGGCCGTCTTGCGGGGGGGCCGGACACCGGGGAG. Translation: CASSLGRLAGGPDTGE. The entire CDR3 sequence reads CASSLGRLAGGPDTGELFF.

This clone appeared many times. The CDR3 end lies 3 residues beyond the end of the read and is filled in from the germline J gene. The rearrangement joins TRBV20-1 to TRBJ1-5, with D possibly matching TRBD1 (5 bases). Germline-derived CDR1 and CDR2 are DFQATT and SNEGSKA (reference sequence). The V end lost 3 bases, the J end lost 0 bases, and 12 bases lay between the germline ends. The CDR3 extends over 15 amino acids. CDR3 sequence: CSASLGQLSNQPQHF. The sequenced part of the CDR3 DNA is TGCAGTGCTAGTCTGGGGCAACTTAGCAATCAGCCC.

This clone was seen ten or more times. Read sequence stops 3 residues before the CDR3 end, and the germline J gene provides the missing end. The rearrangement links TRBV5-4 to TRBJ2-3; 9 positions match TRBD2. This CDR3 contains 15 residues. Germline V lookup: CDR1 SGHNT, CDR2 YYREEE (reference sequence). With 4 bases clipped from V and 4 bases from J, the junction kept 7 bases outside the gene matches. The CDR3 protein is CASSVSGGAADTQYF. The part of the CDR3 DNA that was read is TGTGCCAGCAGCGTTAGCGGGGGAGCCGCAGATACG.

This clone came up many times. The CDR3 end lies 3 residues beyond the end of the read and is filled in from the germline J gene. J is TRBJ1-1 and V is TRBV30, with D tentatively TRBD1 (6 bases). V lost 8 bases to trimming and J lost 2 bases, with 15 bases between them. This CDR3 region has 13 residues. Germline CDR1 reads GTSNPN; CDR2 reads SVGIG (reference sequence). The CDR3 DNA, read in part, is TGTGCCGTACACAGGGAAGGCAACACTGAA. This gives the protein CAVHREGNTE. In full, the CDR3 is CAVHREGNTEAFF.

At least ten counts were recorded for this clone. Sequencing ends 3 residues short of the CDR3 end; the germline J gene provides the rest. The V call is TRBV7-3, the J call TRBJ2-4, with TRBD1 as a possible D gene (5 bases). Trimming removed 5 bases from V and 4 bases from J, with 9 bases in between. The CDR3 totals 13 residues. The germline gives CDR1 SGHTA, CDR2 FQGTGA. CDR3 DNA, as far as it was read: TGTGCCAGCAGCCTAGGGGTAAAAAACATT. Its protein product is CASSLGVKNI. The complete CDR3 protein is CASSLGVKNIQYF.

This clone was observed at least ten times. The CDR3 end falls 3 residues outside the read, so it is completed with the germline J gene. This rearrangement joins TRBV7-3 to TRBJ2-3; D is perhaps TRBD2 (6 bases). Trimming took off 6 bases at V and 2 bases at J, with 12 bases between the two ends. CDR3 size: 14 residues. Germline CDR1 is SGHTA and CDR2 is FQGTGA. The part of the CDR3 DNA that was read is TGTGCCAGCAGATCGGACTACACCACAGATACG. It codes for CASRSDYTTDT. The CDR3, in full, reads CASRSDYTTDTQYF.